This TCR beta chain is from a study of identical twins (dated by TCRdb to 2016 to 2017). Notes on the research overall: The study deep-sequenced TCR alpha and beta repertoires from monozygotic twins, unrelated adults of various ages and cord blood to test whether fetal clonotypes persist. To rule out contamination, the twin experiments were replicated at different times with different library preparation protocols. Study-level results and caveats: Invariant T cells such as MAIT and iNKT could partly confound zero-insertion analyses, although diverse VJ usage argued against such confounding for most clonotypes. Because the same donors could not be followed over many years, the conclusions relied on cross-sectional statistical analysis. Out-of-frame TCR alpha sharing in monozygotic twins was systematically underestimated by recombination models, whereas sharing between unrelated individuals was in agreement with the recombination models. Abundant cord blood beta clonotypes carried fewer insertions; young adult naive repertoires showed a weaker similar trend, while memory repertoires showed none. In beta out-of-frame sequences, excess twin sharing was weaker, because having fewer shared sequences lowered the signal-to-noise ratio. Compared with coincidental sharing between unrelated individuals, an excess of low generation-probability sequences was observed among out-of-frame TCR alpha sequences shared between twins.

All donors were healthy Caucasians. Three pairs of female monozygotic twins, all aged roughly 18 to 30 years, made up the twin cohort. CD4+ and CD8+ T cell populations were isolated with positive isolation kits from Invitrogen. Note on this clonotype: What antigen it recognizes has not been identified. The record has no base qualities; no much larger clone is one base away.

The library was built by means of 5' RACE. Sequenced on an Illumina HiSeq 2000. A universal primer binding site was added through template switching, and the final cDNA carried a unique molecular identifier so that TCR cDNA molecules could be counted accurately. Specific primers in the conserved constant-segment region were used to synthesize first-strand cDNA for TCR alpha and beta chains. To control for contamination, each cDNA library was double barcoded with a SMART-Mk sample barcode plus Illumina barcodes. TruSeq adapter sequences along with Illumina sample barcodes were introduced in two successive PCR steps. The TCR alpha and beta cDNA libraries were sequenced on the Illumina HiSeq platform using custom primers. The study's own analysis went as follows. Raw reads were processed with MiGEC to extract unique molecular identifiers, and MiXCR was used to determine CDR3 positions. For each individual, recombination models were inferred using an EM algorithm with the repgenHMM and IGoR tools. The analysis of shared clonotypes was done with the tcR package in R, with sharing normalized by the product of cloneset sizes. To study raw recombination free of thymic and clonal selection effects, out-of-frame nonproductive sequences were analyzed. Starting from the raw public reads, TCRdb applied fastp trimming at Q25, assembled clones with MiXCR and retained in-frame beta chains. Rows merge per CDR3 protein into single entries with the most common DNA and genes. TCRdb, not the original authors, processed these V and J calls. Present in this sample are around 550,000 distinct CDR3 sequences, about 16% of which were seen just once. The ten largest clones add up to 0.44% of the sample.

Trimming takes 5 bases from V and 0 bases from J, and the germline ends sit 8 bases apart. The CDR3 runs 14 residues from the cysteine to the phenylalanine. The retained sequence is limited to the CDR3, 42 bases, with the frame set at the first base. Taken from the germline V gene (reference sequence), the CDR1 and CDR2 loops are SEHNR and FQNEAQ. In addition, the sample was reused for a study of yellow fever vaccine responses in identical twins. The other study reports the following: The T cell response to vaccination in identical twins was reported by the authors to appear partly convergent and partly personalized. In identical twins, the study followed T cell clones that responded to the vaccine with precision.

The specimen sequenced was CD4+ T cells sorted from blood. The sequence joins TRBV7-9 to TRBJ1-3, with the D gene too uncertain to name. This sequence originates from a woman under 30 in good health. The CDR3 is CASSPLFSGNTIYF. The sequence in DNA is TGTGCCAGCAGCCCATTGTTCTCTGGAAACACCATATATTTT.